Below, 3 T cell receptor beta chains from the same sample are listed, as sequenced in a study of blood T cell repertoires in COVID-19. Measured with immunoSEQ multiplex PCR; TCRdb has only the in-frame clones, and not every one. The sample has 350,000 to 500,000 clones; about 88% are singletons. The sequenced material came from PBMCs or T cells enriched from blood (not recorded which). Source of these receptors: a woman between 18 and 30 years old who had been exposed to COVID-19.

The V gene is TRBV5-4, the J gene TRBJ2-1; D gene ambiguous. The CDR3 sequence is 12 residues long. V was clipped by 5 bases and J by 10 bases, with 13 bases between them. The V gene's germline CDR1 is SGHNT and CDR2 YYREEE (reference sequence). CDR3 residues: CASRQWQSEQFF. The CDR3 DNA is TGTGCCAGCAGGCAATGGCAGTCCGAGCAGTTCTTC.

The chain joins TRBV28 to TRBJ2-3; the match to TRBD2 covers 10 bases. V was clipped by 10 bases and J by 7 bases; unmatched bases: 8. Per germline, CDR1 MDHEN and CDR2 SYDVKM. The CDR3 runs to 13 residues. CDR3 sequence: CATTSGGGNTQYF. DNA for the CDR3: TGTGCCACCACAAGCGGGGGGGGAAATACGCAGTATTTT. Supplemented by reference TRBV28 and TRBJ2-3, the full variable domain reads DVKVTQSSRYLVKRTGEKVFLECVQDMDHENMFWYRQDPGLGLRLIYFSYDVKMKEKGDIPEGYSVSREKKERFSLILESASTNQTSMYLCATTSGGGNTQYFGPGTRLTVL.

CDR3 sequence (DNA): TGTGCCAGCAGCTTACTAGGCTCCTACGAGCAGTACTTC. It codes for CASSLLGSYEQYF. This chain joins TRBV13 and TRBJ2-7; D remains unclear. Trimming left V 2 bases short and J 0 bases short, with 5 bases between. The CDR3 contains 13 residues. The germline V gene encodes CDR1 PRHDT and CDR2 FYEKMQ (reference sequence).